The 31 T cell receptor beta chains below all came from one sample that was sequenced in a study of human T cells and chemical hapten exposure. Using its own MiXCR run on the RACE reads, TCRdb lists one record per CDR3 protein. The table has 55,000 to 75,000 distinct CDR3 sequences, roughly 12% seen once; the top ten hold approximately 2.4%. Stated time point: patch test 3, about 24 weeks after DPC sensitization. Described treatment: therapeutic diphenylcyclopropenone sensitization with weekly scalp DPC. Specimen: whole blood, collected in connection with sensitization to the hapten diphenylcyclopropenone (DPC). The receptors stem from a man aged 25 to 40 with alopecia areata. Some clones in this sample may be carry-over from other donors' samples.

This chain links TRBV20-1 with TRBJ2-7; the match to TRBD1 covers 11 bases. The V gene end was trimmed by 6 bases and the J gene end by 4 bases; junction bases not matched to a gene: 5. Germline V gene sequence: CDR1 DFQATT, CDR2 SNEGSKA (reference sequence). The CDR3 is 13 residues long. The CDR3 reads CSAGQGASYEQYF. The DNA for the CDR3 is TGCAGTGCCGGACAGGGGGCTAGTTACGAGCAGTACTTC.

The rearrangement uses TRBV5-1 and TRBJ1-2; D possibly corresponds to TRBD1 (6 bases). CDR1 is SGHRS, CDR2 YFSETQ, per germline. The CDR3 has 15 amino acids. V dropped 4 bases and J dropped 5 bases, with 18 bases sitting between them. Here the CDR3 DNA reads TGCGCCAGCAGCCGGACCTTAACAGGGTTATATGGCTACACCTTC. Its protein product is CASSRTLTGLYGYTF.

This clonotype was detected ten times or more. The gene calls are TRBV10-3 and TRBJ2-7; D ambiguous. CDR1 and CDR2 (germline): ENHRY, SYGVKD. This CDR3 spans 12 amino acids. Between the trimmed V and J ends, which lost 4 bases and 6 bases, there was a span of 10 bases. The CDR3 DNA sequence: TGTGCCATCAGTGCGCAGAAGGGCGAGCAGTACTTC. Translating gives CAISAQKGEQYF.

The chain has TRBV5-1 and TRBJ1-2, with D possibly matching TRBD1 (5 bases). The length of the CDR3 is 15 residues. Trimming took off 1 base at V and 3 bases at J, with 13 bases between the two ends. The germline CDR1 and CDR2 sequences are SGHRS and YFSETQ. The CDR3 is CASSLFTGGDYGYTF. The CDR3, as DNA: TGCGCCAGCAGCTTGTTTACAGGAGGGGACTATGGCTACACCTTC.

This clonotype came up many times. Here the CDR3 reads CATSDPGTYGYTF. As DNA, the CDR3 is TGTGCCACCAGTGATCCAGGAACCTATGGCTACACCTTC. The chain uses TRBV24-1 and TRBJ1-2; D is ambiguous. Germline assignment: CDR1 KGHDR and CDR2 SFDVKD. Trimming took off 3 bases at V and 4 bases at J, with 8 bases between the two ends. CDR3 length: 13 residues.

This clonotype was detected a few times. The V and J genes are TRBV20-1 and TRBJ1-3; D possibly corresponds to TRBD1 (6 bases). V was pared by 3 bases and J by 0 bases, with 18 bases between. This CDR3 comprises 17 residues. Per germline, CDR1 DFQATT and CDR2 SNEGSKA (reference sequence). CDR3 in amino acids: CSARVRDTVFSGNTIYF. The DNA for the CDR3 is TGCAGTGCTAGGGTCCGGGACACCGTATTCTCTGGAAACACCATATATTTT.

This clonotype came up a few times. V usage is TRBV12-3 or TRBV12-4 and J usage is TRBJ2-2, with a weak D call TRBD2 (5 bases). V was shortened by 6 bases and J by 3 bases, with 14 bases between the two germline ends. The CDR3 consists of 15 residues. The CDR3 DNA reads as TGTGCCAGCAGGCACTCGACGGGATACACCGGGGAGCTGTTTTTT. As protein: CASRHSTGYTGELFF.

A few counts support this clonotype. The chain employs TRBV20-1 and TRBJ1-3; D is possibly TRBD1 (5 bases). The V end lost 6 bases, the J end lost 0 bases, and 12 bases lay between the germline ends. This CDR3 is 14 amino acids long. Germline CDR1 DFQATT, CDR2 SNEGSKA (reference sequence). The CDR3 loop is CSARDGSSGNTIYF. The CDR3 DNA follows: TGCAGTGCAAGGGACGGCAGCTCTGGAAACACCATATATTTT.

Only one count was recorded for this clonotype. The chain has TRBV19 and TRBJ1-1; D is unresolved. In germline, CDR1 is LNHDA, CDR2 SQIVND (reference sequence). Trimming pared 3 bases from V and 6 bases from J, leaving 14 bases between. CDR3 size: 14 residues. This CDR3 reads CASSIYVGNAEAFF. CDR3 DNA: TGTGCCAGTAGTATTTACGTCGGCAACGCTGAAGCTTTCTTT.

This clonotype was found many times. The CDR3 DNA reads TGTGCCAGCAGTTTTACGGGCCTCCTGTACGAGCAGTACTTC. Translated, it gives CASSFTGLLYEQYF. The genes are TRBV12-3 or TRBV12-4 and TRBJ2-7, with no clear D. The CDR3 covers 14 residues. Trimming took 3 bases from V and 4 from J, leaving 13 bases between them.

The chain couples TRBV3-1 to TRBJ1-1; D remains unclear. V dropped 0 bases and J dropped 3 bases, with 2 bases sitting between them. Germline lookup yields CDR1 LGHDT and CDR2 YNNKEL (reference sequence). The CDR3 extends over 12 amino acids. The CDR3 bases are TGTGCCAGCAGCCAAGATTACACTGAAGCTTTCTTT. The encoded protein is CASSQDYTEAFF.

Many counts were recorded for this clonotype. This sequence joins TRBV13 and TRBJ2-1; TRBD2 matches at 9 bases. The CDR3 consists of 16 residues. Germline CDR1 reads PRHDT; CDR2 reads FYEKMQ (reference sequence). J was trimmed by 8 bases and V by 7 bases; bases with no gene match: 15. The CDR3 DNA reads TGTGCCAGCATCCAAACAGCGGGGGGAACGAGGGATGAGCAGTTCTTC. Protein sequence: CASIQTAGGTRDEQFF.

This clonotype was recorded many times. The rearrangement uses TRBV18 and TRBJ1-2; D ambiguous. CDR1 is KGHSH and CDR2 is LQKENI in the germline V gene. The CDR3 is 13 residues long. V was pared by 2 bases and J by 8 bases, with 12 bases between. CDR3 protein: CASSPGRGLGYTF. The CDR3 DNA follows: TGTGCCAGCTCACCAGGGAGAGGCTTGGGCTACACCTTC.

This clonotype was seen at least ten times. The chain has TRBV19 and TRBJ2-7, with a tentative D call TRBD2 (6 bases). CDR3 length equals 16 residues. The V end lost 3 bases, the J end lost 7 bases, and 22 bases lay between the germline ends. Germline V gene sequence: CDR1 LNHDA, CDR2 SQIVND (reference sequence). The CDR3 loop reads CASSIIRDSRLGEQYF. The CDR3 DNA sequence: TGTGCCAGTAGTATCATTCGGGACTCCCGGCTGGGTGAGCAGTACTTC.

The chain carries TRBV12-3 or TRBV12-4 and TRBJ2-1; D assignment may be TRBD1 or TRBD2 (6 bases each). The CDR3 sequence is 15 residues long. Trimming pared 2 bases from V and 4 bases from J, leaving 12 bases between. CDR3 coding DNA: TGTGCCAGCAGTTTATCCGGGGGCCGATACAATGAGCAGTTCTTC. This sequence encodes CASSLSGGRYNEQFF.

This clonotype was counted ten times or more. The chain carries TRBV20-1 and TRBJ1-5, with D unclear. This CDR3 is 13 amino acids long. Germline lookup yields CDR1 DFQATT and CDR2 SNEGSKA (reference sequence). V was cut by 3 bases and J by 0 bases, with 6 bases left in between. This CDR3 is CSARDVSNQPQHF. In DNA, the CDR3 is TGCAGTGCTAGGGACGTTAGCAATCAGCCCCAGCATTTT.

Many counts were recorded for this clonotype. The chain is built from TRBV28 and TRBJ1-3; D unresolved. Trimming took 2 bases from V and 0 from J, leaving 14 bases between them. Germline CDR1 reads MDHEN; CDR2 reads SYDVKM. The CDR3 sequence is 17 residues long. The CDR3 loop reads CASSLVAGTSSGNTIYF. The CDR3 region has the DNA TGTGCCAGCAGTTTAGTGGCAGGAACAAGCTCTGGAAACACCATATATTTT. Together with reference TRBV28 and TRBJ1-3, the CDR3 gives the full variable domain: DVKVTQSSRYLVKRTGEKVFLECVQDMDHENMFWYRQDPGLGLRLIYFSYDVKMKEKGDIPEGYSVSREKKERFSLILESASTNQTSMYLCASSLVAGTSSGNTIYFGEGSWLTVV.

This chain joins TRBV6-5 and TRBJ2-7; TRBD1 agrees at 8 bases. The CDR3 spans 15 residues. The J segment lost 3 bases and the V segment lost 6 bases, leaving 10 bases of the junction unmatched. Germline CDR1 is MNHEY and CDR2 is SVGAGI. This chain's CDR3 is CASRGGSTGVYEQYF. DNA of the CDR3: TGTGCCAGCAGAGGGGGCTCGACAGGGGTCTACGAGCAGTACTTC.

The chain is built from TRBV10-3 and TRBJ2-5; tentative D call: TRBD1 (6 bases). V was shortened by 6 bases and J by 1 base, with 12 bases between the two germline ends. The CDR3 is 14 amino acids. Germline CDR1 reads ENHRY; CDR2 reads SYGVKD. DNA of the CDR3: TGTGCCATCAGCGCCACAGGGATCCAAGAGACCCAGTACTTC. Amino acids: CAISATGIQETQYF.

A few counts support this clonotype. The chain recombines TRBV6-1 with TRBJ2-1, with D perhaps matching TRBD2 (6 bases). CDR1 is MNHNS, CDR2 SASEGT, per germline. The CDR3 length is 13 residues. The ends were cut back, 6 bases at V and 7 bases at J, with 13 bases in the middle. As DNA, the CDR3 is TGTGCCAGCAGCGTGGTGCGGGGAAATGAGCAGTTCTTC. This encodes CASSVVRGNEQFF.

This clonotype was counted at least ten times. The rearrangement uses TRBV7-6 and TRBJ2-5; D uncertain. The CDR3 has 14 amino acids. Germline values: CDR1 SGHVS, CDR2 FNYEAQ. V lost 1 base to trimming and J lost 5 bases, with 11 bases between them. The CDR3 loop is CASSLGVEGETQYF. As DNA, the CDR3 is TGTGCCAGCAGCTTAGGGGTCGAAGGGGAGACCCAGTACTTC.

This clonotype was found many times. The chain combines TRBV19 with TRBJ2-7; 8 bases are a match to TRBD2. Germline V gives CDR1 LNHDA, CDR2 SQIVND (reference sequence). The CDR3 contains 14 residues. Losses at the gene ends were 6 bases for V and 5 bases for J; bases not matched to a gene: 9. CDR3 nucleotide sequence: TGTGCCAGTAGGTCGGGACTAGACGTCGACGAGCAGTACTTC. Amino acids: CASRSGLDVDEQYF.

This clonotype appeared a few times. V and J are TRBV13 and TRBJ2-5, with D perhaps given as TRBD1 or TRBD2 (6 bases each). The germline V and J ends were trimmed by 4 bases and 5 bases, with 11 bases remaining between them. In germline, CDR1 is PRHDT, CDR2 FYEKMQ (reference sequence). The CDR3 runs 13 residues. CDR3 in DNA: TGTGCCAGCAGCTCGCGGAGGGGGGAGACCCAGTACTTC. This translates into CASSSRRGETQYF.

This clonotype was counted between two and nine times. CDR3 loop: CASSVGSGGQVYEQYF. The CDR3 coding sequence is TGTGCCAGCAGCGTCGGTAGCGGTGGACAGGTCTACGAGCAGTACTTC. This sequence joins TRBV9 and TRBJ2-7; D perhaps matches TRBD1 (7 bases). This CDR3 is built from 16 residues. Germline V gene data show CDR1 as SGDLS and CDR2 as YYNGEE. Deletions cut 2 bases from V and 3 bases from J, with 18 bases between.

This clonotype was found many times. The rearrangement joins TRBV28 to TRBJ2-3; 7 nucleotides match TRBD2. CDR3 length: 15 residues. V was pared by 1 base and J by 7 bases, with 8 bases of the junction left unmatched. The V gene's germline CDR1 is MDHEN and CDR2 SYDVKM. CDR3 in amino acids: CASSLSGGPINTQYF. As DNA, the CDR3 is TGTGCCAGCAGTTTATCGGGGGGTCCCATTAATACGCAGTATTTT.

Ten or more counts support this clonotype. V is TRBV7-3 and J is TRBJ1-1; no reliable D call. CDR3 length: 16 amino acids. V gave up 4 bases and J gave up 0 bases, with 15 bases separating them. Germline V gives CDR1 SGHTA, CDR2 FQGTGA. The CDR3 protein is CASSSSPLGMNTEAFF. In DNA, the CDR3 is TGTGCCAGCAGCTCGTCCCCCCTAGGGATGAACACTGAAGCTTTCTTT.

V and J are TRBV5-6 and TRBJ2-3; possible D gene TRBD2, 6 bases. The CDR3 length is 14 residues. Looked up from germline, CDR1 is SGHDT and CDR2 is YYEEEE. V was pared by 3 bases and J by 2 bases, with 10 bases between. The CDR3 DNA sequence: TGTGCCAGCAGCTCGGGACTGATCACAGATACGCAGTATTTT. It specifies CASSSGLITDTQYF.

This clonotype showed up just a few times. The J gene is TRBJ1-1, the V gene TRBV9; the match to TRBD1 covers 10 bases. The CDR3 runs to 15 residues. The V and J ends lost 2 bases and 5 bases, in that order; junction bases with no gene match: 6. CDR1 SGDLS and CDR2 YYNGEE come from the germline V gene. As DNA, the CDR3 is TGTGCCAGCAGCGTCCAGACAGGGGGCATGACTGAAGCTTTCTTT. It specifies CASSVQTGGMTEAFF.

This clonotype showed up many times. The chain joins TRBV7-9 to TRBJ1-2; D ambiguous. The germline gives CDR1 SEHNR, CDR2 FQNEAQ (reference sequence). The CDR3 sequence is 12 residues long. V was pared by 7 bases and J by 10 bases, with 16 bases between. CDR3 protein: CASTLDSNAYTF. The CDR3 DNA follows: TGTGCCAGCACTCTCGATTCGAACGCCTACACCTTC.

The sample holds many counts of this clonotype. The V gene is TRBV30, the J gene TRBJ2-2, with D possibly matching TRBD1 (6 bases). V lost 2 bases to trimming and J lost 7 bases, with 11 bases between them. The CDR3 has 13 residues. Germline V gives CDR1 GTSNPN, CDR2 SVGIG (reference sequence). In DNA, the CDR3 is TGTGCCTGGAGTCCGGACAGTTACGGGGAGCTGTTTTTT. Translating it yields CAWSPDSYGELFF. The variable domain in full, completed from reference TRBV30 and TRBJ2-2, reads SQTIHQWPATLVQPVGSPLSLECTVEGTSNPNLYWYRQAAGRGLQLLFYSVGIGQISSEVPQNLSASRPQDRQFILSSKKLLLSDSGFYLCAWSPDSYGELFFGEGSRLTVL.

This clonotype was detected only a few times. The J gene is TRBJ1-3, the V gene TRBV5-1, with TRBD1 as a possible D gene (5 bases). The CDR3 is 16 amino acids. Germline assignment: CDR1 SGHRS and CDR2 YFSETQ. V was clipped by 0 bases and J by 0 bases, with 10 bases between them. CDR3 amino acids: CASSLETVRSGNTIYF. CDR3 in DNA: TGCGCCAGCAGCTTGGAGACAGTTCGCTCTGGAAACACCATATATTTT.